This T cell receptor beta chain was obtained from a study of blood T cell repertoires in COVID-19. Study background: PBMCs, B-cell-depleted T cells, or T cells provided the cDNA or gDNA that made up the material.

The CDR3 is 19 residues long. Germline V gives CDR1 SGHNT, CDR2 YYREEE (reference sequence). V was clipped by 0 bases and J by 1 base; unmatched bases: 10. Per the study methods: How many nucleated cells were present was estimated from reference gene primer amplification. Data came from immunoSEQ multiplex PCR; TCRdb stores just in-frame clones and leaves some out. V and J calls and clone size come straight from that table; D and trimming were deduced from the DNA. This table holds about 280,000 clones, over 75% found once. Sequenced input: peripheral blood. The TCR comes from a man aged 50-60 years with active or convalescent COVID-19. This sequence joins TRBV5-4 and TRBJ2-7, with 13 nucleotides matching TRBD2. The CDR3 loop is CASSLVPRPGLAGSYEQYF. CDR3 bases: TGTGCCAGCAGCTTGGTGCCAAGACCGGGACTAGCGGGGTCCTACGAGCAGTACTTC.